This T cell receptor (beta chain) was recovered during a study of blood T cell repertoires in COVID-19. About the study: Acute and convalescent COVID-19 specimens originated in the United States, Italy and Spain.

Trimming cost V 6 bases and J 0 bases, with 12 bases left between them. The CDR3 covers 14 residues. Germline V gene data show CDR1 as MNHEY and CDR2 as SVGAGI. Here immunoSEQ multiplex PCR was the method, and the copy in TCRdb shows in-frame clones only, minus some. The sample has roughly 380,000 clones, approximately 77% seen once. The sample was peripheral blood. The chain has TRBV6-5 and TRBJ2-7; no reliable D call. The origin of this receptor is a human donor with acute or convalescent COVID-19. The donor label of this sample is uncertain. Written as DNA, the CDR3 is TGTGCCAGCAGCCGCACGACTTACTCCTACGAGCAGTACTTC. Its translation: CASSRTTYSYEQYF.